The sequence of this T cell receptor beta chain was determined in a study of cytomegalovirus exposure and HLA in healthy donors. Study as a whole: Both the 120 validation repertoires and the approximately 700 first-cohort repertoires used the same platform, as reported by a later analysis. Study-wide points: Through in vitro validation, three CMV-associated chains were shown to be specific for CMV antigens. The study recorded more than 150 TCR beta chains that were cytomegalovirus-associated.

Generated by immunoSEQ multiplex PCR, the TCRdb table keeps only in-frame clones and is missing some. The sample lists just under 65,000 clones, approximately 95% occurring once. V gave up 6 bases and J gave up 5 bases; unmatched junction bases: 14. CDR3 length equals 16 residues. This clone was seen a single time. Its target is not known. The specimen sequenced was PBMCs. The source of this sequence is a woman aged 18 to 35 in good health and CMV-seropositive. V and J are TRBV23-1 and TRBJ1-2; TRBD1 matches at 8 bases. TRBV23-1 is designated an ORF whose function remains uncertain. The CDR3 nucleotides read TGCGCCAGCAGCAACATCGCAACCGGGACAGGATATGGCTACACCTTC. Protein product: CASSNIATGTGYGYTF.